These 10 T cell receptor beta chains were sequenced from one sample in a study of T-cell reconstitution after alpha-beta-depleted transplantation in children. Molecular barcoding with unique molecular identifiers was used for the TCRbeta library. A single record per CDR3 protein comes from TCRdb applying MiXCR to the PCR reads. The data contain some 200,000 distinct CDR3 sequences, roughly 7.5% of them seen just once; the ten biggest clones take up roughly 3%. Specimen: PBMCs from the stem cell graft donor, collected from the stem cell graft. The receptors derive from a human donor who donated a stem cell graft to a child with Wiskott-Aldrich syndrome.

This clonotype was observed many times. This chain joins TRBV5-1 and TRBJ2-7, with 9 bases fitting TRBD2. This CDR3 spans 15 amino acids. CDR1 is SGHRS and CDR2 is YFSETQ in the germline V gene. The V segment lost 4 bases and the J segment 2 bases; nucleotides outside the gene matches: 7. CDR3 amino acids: CASSTTIAGAYEQYF. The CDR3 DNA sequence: TGCGCCAGCAGCACCACTATAGCGGGAGCCTACGAGCAGTACTTC.

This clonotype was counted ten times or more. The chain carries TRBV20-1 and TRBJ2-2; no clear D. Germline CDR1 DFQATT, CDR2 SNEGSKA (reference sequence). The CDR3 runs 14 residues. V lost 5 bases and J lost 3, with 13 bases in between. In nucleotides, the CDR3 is TGCAGTGCTCTAACCGACACCGACACCGGGGAGCTGTTTTTT. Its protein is CSALTDTDTGELFF.

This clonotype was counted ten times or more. CDR3 in amino acids: CSVDLGGLTEAFF. CDR3 DNA: TGCAGCGTTGATTTGGGGGGTCTCACTGAAGCTTTCTTT. The chain links TRBV29-1 to TRBJ1-1, with D perhaps TRBD1 (5 bases). From germline, CDR1 is SQVTM and CDR2 ANQGSEA. The CDR3 spans 13 residues. Trimming stripped 3 bases from V and 4 bases from J, with 12 bases between.

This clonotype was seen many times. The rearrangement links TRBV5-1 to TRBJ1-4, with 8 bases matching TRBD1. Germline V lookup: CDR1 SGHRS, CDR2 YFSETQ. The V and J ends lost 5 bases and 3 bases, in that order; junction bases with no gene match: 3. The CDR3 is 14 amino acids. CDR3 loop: CASRRDRSNEKLFF. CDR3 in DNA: TGCGCCAGCAGACGGGACAGGTCTAATGAAAAACTGTTTTTT. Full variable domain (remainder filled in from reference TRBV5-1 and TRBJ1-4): KAGVTQTPRYLIKTRGQQVTLSCSPISGHRSVSWYQQTPGQGLQFLFEYFSETQRNKGNFPGRFSGRQFSNSRSEMNVSTLELGDSALYLCASRRDRSNEKLFFGSGTQLSVL.

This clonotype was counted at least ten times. The CDR3 sequence: CASSGTGNQPQHF. CDR3 nucleotide sequence: TGTGCCAGCAGTGGGACAGGGAACCAGCCCCAGCATTTT. This chain joins TRBV2 and TRBJ1-5; 8 nucleotides align to TRBD1. V shed 4 bases, J shed 7 bases, and the junction held 3 bases outside the gene matches. Germline V gene lookup returns CDR1 SNHLY and CDR2 FYNNEI. CDR3 size: 13 residues.

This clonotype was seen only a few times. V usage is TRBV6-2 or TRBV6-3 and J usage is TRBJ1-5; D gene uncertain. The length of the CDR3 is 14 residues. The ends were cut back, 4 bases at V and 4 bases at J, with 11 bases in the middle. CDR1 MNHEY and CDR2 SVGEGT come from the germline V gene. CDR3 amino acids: CASSLFRRNQPQHF. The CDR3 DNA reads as TGTGCCAGCAGTTTATTCAGGAGAAATCAGCCCCAGCATTTT.

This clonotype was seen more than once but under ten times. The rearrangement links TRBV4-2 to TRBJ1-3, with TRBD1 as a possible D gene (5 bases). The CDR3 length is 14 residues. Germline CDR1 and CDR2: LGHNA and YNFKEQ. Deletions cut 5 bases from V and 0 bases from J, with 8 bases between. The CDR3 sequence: CASSERGSGNTIYF. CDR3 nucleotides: TGTGCCAGCAGCGAGAGGGGCTCTGGAAACACCATATATTTT.

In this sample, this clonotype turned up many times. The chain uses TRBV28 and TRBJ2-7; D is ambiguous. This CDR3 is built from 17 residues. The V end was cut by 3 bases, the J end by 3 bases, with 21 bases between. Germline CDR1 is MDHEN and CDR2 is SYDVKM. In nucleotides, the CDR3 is TGTGCCAGCAGTTTTTCCACGGCGCGTCAAGGTGACTACGAGCAGTACTTC. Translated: CASSFSTARQGDYEQYF.

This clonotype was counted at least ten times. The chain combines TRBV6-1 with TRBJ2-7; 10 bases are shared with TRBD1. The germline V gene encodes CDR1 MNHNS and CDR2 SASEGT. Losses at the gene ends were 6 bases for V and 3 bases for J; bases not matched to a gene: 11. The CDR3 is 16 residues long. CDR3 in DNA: TGTGCCAGCAGCACTGACCCCCGGGACAGGGGCTACGAGCAGTACTTC. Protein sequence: CASSTDPRDRGYEQYF.

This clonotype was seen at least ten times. CDR3 amino acids: CATSGTSGNTIYF. CDR3 nucleotide sequence: TGTGCCACCAGTGGGACTTCTGGAAACACCATATATTTT. The V and J genes are TRBV24-1 and TRBJ1-3, with no clear D. V shed 5 bases and J shed 1 base, with 5 bases lying between them. Germline V lookup: CDR1 KGHDR, CDR2 SFDVKD. The CDR3 contains 13 residues.